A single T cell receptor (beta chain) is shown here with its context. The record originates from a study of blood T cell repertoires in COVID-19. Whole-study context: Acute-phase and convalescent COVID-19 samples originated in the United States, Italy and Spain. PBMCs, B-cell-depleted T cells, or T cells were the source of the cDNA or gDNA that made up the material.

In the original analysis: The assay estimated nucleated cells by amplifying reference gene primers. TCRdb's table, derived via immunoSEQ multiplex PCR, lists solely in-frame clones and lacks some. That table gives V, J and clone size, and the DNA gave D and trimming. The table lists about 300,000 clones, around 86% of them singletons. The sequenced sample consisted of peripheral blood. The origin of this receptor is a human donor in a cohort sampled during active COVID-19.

The CDR3 nucleotides read TGTGCCAGCAGCCTAAATGGCCGGGACACTTCCTACGAGCAGTACTTC. This gives the protein CASSLNGRDTSYEQYF. V gene TRBV21-1 combines with J gene TRBJ2-7; TRBD1, the table's D call, was not compared with the DNA. TRBV21-1 is termed a pseudogene. The CDR3 length is 16 residues.